This TCR beta chain was documented in a study of PD-L1 blockade in urothelial cancer. Overall study context: Patients' atezolizumab regimen, 1,200 mg intravenously every 3 weeks, began in the mid-2010s. Median T cell yield from blood was fewer than 150,000. Overall study results and limits: Expansion of tumor-associated blood clones at 3 weeks was greater in durable-benefit patients.

TCRdb's table, derived via immunoSEQ multiplex PCR, lists solely in-frame clones and lacks some. The sample has about 130,000 clones; approximately 88% are singletons. Germline V gene sequence: CDR1 SGHAT, CDR2 FQNNGV. This CDR3 spans 12 amino acids. The ends were cut back, 1 base at V and 4 bases at J, with 5 bases in the middle. Specified time point: pretreatment peripheral blood. Metastatic or locally advanced urothelial carcinoma was present in the patients. As regards this clone: No antigen is known for it.

The sequence came from a man aged 50-59 years with urothelial cancer. The chain joins TRBV11-2 to TRBJ2-7; no clear D gene. This specimen consisted of PBMCs, obtained around atezolizumab (anti-PD-L1) treatment. In DNA, the CDR3 is TGTGCCAGCAGCTTAGTCGGGTACGAGCAGTACTTC. Encoded protein: CASSLVGYEQYF.